These T cell receptor beta chains were read from a single sample in a study of regulatory T cells in long-lasting Graves disease. A single record per CDR3 protein comes from TCRdb applying MiXCR to the multiplex PCR reads. The data show approximately 470,000 distinct CDR3 sequences, with 15% to 20% seen just once and 12% held by the top ten. These data also featured in a second study, about T cells in Graves' hyperthyroidism and ophthalmopathy.

Sequenced material: peripheral blood mononuclear cells (PBMCs), taken at new diagnosis, from a patient treated with antithyroid drugs. The receptors were sampled from a man aged 35 to 55 with Graves disease. Both conserved end residues are part of each CDR3. The D gene is left open where the match is weak. Not all rows give a size; the values are once, few, many and, for expanded clones, a class.

J | length | V | D | size | DNA | CDR3
TRBJ1-4 | 18 | TRBV20-1 | TRBD1 | many | TGCAGTGCTCCCAGTAATCGGACAGGGCGGGCAACTAATGAAAAACTGTTTTTT | CSAPSNRTGRATNEKLFF
TRBJ2-7 | 16 | TRBV7-8 | TRBD1 | many | TGTGCCAGCAGCTTATTAAGGGGGCGCGGATCGGCCGAGCAGTACTTC | CASSLLRGRGSAEQYF
TRBJ2-1 | 15 | TRBV11-3 | NA | many | TGTGCCAGCAGCTTACGGAACCATCCTTTCAATGAGCAGTTCTTC | CASSLRNHPFNEQFF
TRBJ2-3 | 19 | TRBV3-1 | TRBD2 | once | TGTGCCAGCAGCCCTAGGACTAGCGGGAGGGTCAAAACTACAGATACGCAGTATTTT | CASSPRTSGRVKTTDTQYF
TRBJ2-5 | 12 | TRBV20-1 | NA | many | TGCAGTGCTAGCGCCTACCGAGAGACCCAGTACTTC | CSASAYRETQYF
TRBJ2-5 | 14 | TRBV7-3 | NA | NA | TGTGCCAGCAGCCAAGGACAGAATGGCGAGACCCAGTACTTC | CASSQGQNGETQYF
TRBJ2-1 | 14 | TRBV3-1 | NA | many | TGTGCCAGCAGCGCAACCCTGGGGTTCCATGAGCAGTTCTTC | CASSATLGFHEQFF
TRBJ2-7 | 15 | TRBV4-1 | TRBD2 | few | TGCGCCAGCAGCCTGCGGGAGACTAGCGACTACGAGCAGTACTTC | CASSLRETSDYEQYF
TRBJ2-1 | 16 | TRBV30 | NA | NA | TGTGCCTGGACCCGCCTGGGGCAGGGGCTCTACAATGAGCAGTTCTTC | CAWTRLGQGLYNEQFF
TRBJ2-7 | 14 | TRBV7-8 | TRBD2 | many | TGTGCCAGCAGCGCCGTGGCGGGAGTGGTTGAGCAGTACTTC | CASSAVAGVVEQYF
TRBJ2-2 | 14 | TRBV14 | NA | NA | TGTGCCAGCAGCCGAGACTACGCCACCGGGGAGCTGTTTTTT | CASSRDYATGELFF
TRBJ2-2 | 16 | TRBV10-1 | TRBD2 | many | TGCGCCAGCAGTGAGCCCGCGGGAGTCGGGTCCGGGGAGCTGTTTTTT | CASSEPAGVGSGELFF
TRBJ2-1 | 16 | TRBV3-1 | TRBD1 | many | TGTGCCAGCAGCGGACAACAGGGGGCGCTGGGAAATGAGCAGTTCTTC | CASSGQQGALGNEQFF
TRBJ1-5 | 15 | TRBV28 | NA | many | TGTGCCAGCAGTCTACCGGGTCCGCAGAATCAGCCCCAGCATTTT | CASSLPGPQNQPQHF
TRBJ1-2 | 17 | TRBV6-2/TRBV6-3 | NA | many | TGTGCCAGCAGTTACTCGATGGGGGGCGCGGGGAACTATGGCTACACCTTC | CASSYSMGGAGNYGYTF
TRBJ2-7 | 14 | TRBV29-1 | NA | NA | TGCAGCGCCCTATCTCGGGGGGCACCCTACGAGCAGTACTTC | CSALSRGAPYEQYF
TRBJ2-7 | 15 | TRBV3-1 | NA | NA | TGTGCCAGCAGCCAAGGTCCGGGGTCGACCTACGAGCAGTACTTC | CASSQGPGSTYEQYF
TRBJ2-7 | 13 | TRBV24-1 | NA | many | TGTGCCACCAGTGGAGGACGGAACTACGAGCAGTACTTC | CATSGGRNYEQYF
TRBJ2-7 | 16 | TRBV7-2 | TRBD1 | few | TGTGCCAGCAGCTTTCCTTCGGGGGACAGGGTTTACGAGCAGTACTTC | CASSFPSGDRVYEQYF
TRBJ2-6 | 15 | TRBV24-1 | NA | many | TGTGCCACCAGTGAGCAGGGTGTTGGGGCCAACGTCCTGACTTTC | CATSEQGVGANVLTF
TRBJ2-2 | 17 | TRBV5-1 | TRBD2 | NA | TGCGCCAGCAGCTTGGGAGCGAGCGGGAGAAACACCGGGGAGCTGTTTTTT | CASSLGASGRNTGELFF
TRBJ2-3 | 15 | TRBV12-3/TRBV12-4 | NA | many | TGTGCCAGCAGTCCTGACGGGACTAGCACAGATACGCAGTATTTT | CASSPDGTSTDTQYF
TRBJ1-2 | 14 | TRBV3-1 | NA | many | TGTGCCAGCAGCCAATATAACAGTATCGACGGCTACACCTTC | CASSQYNSIDGYTF
TRBJ2-1 | 14 | TRBV6-1 | NA | many | TGTGCCAGCAAGGTAGCGGAGGATAGTCATGAGCAGTTCTTC | CASKVAEDSHEQFF
TRBJ2-2 | 15 | TRBV20-1 | NA | many | TGCAGTGCTAGAGATGTGGCAGGGCACACCGGGGAGCTGTTTTTT | CSARDVAGHTGELFF
TRBJ2-3 | 11 | TRBV30 | NA | many | TGTGCCTGCTCGATCCAGGATACGCAGTATTTT | CACSIQDTQYF
TRBJ2-6 | 15 | TRBV11-2 | NA | many | TGTGCCAGCAGCTTCTACGGGACTGGGGCCAACGTCCTGACTTTC | CASSFYGTGANVLTF
TRBJ1-1 | 14 | TRBV24-1 | NA | many | TGTGCCACCAGGGACAGTTTAAAGGTAACTGAAGCTTTCTTT | CATRDSLKVTEAFF
TRBJ2-7 | 16 | TRBV20-1 | TRBD1 | few | TGCAGTGCTAGAGATCGTTCGGGACAGGGGTATTACGAGCAGTACTTC | CSARDRSGQGYYEQYF
TRBJ2-1 | 13 | TRBV12-3/TRBV12-4 | NA | many | TGTGCCAGCAGTTTCGATGCTTACAATGAGCAGTTCTTC | CASSFDAYNEQFF
TRBJ2-7 | 13 | TRBV30 | NA | many | TGTGCCTGGAGTGTGGGGATTACCTACGAGCAGTACTTC | CAWSVGITYEQYF
TRBJ2-2 | 18 | TRBV12-3/TRBV12-4 | NA | many | TGTGCCAGCAGCACATCCGTCAGGAGTGGGTTTGGCACCGGGGAGCTGTTTTTT | CASSTSVRSGFGTGELFF
TRBJ2-7 | 13 | TRBV5-1 | NA | many | TGCGCCAGCAGCTTGGCAGGGAACTACGAGCAGTACTTC | CASSLAGNYEQYF
TRBJ2-3 | 16 | TRBV3-1 | NA | many | TGTGCCAGCAGCCACCTAGAAAAGCTTCACACAGATACGCAGTATTTT | CASSHLEKLHTDTQYF
TRBJ2-7 | 13 | TRBV12-5 | NA | NA | TGTGCTAGTAGGTGGCAGGGAAGCTACGAGCAGTACTTC | CASRWQGSYEQYF
TRBJ1-2 | 14 | TRBV9 | TRBD1 | NA | TGTGCCAGCAGCGCCGACAGGGGCGACTATGGCTGCACCTTC | CASSADRGDYGCTF
TRBJ2-1 | 15 | TRBV14 | NA | NA | TGTGCCAGCAGCCAAGAGGTGAGCTCCTACAATGAGCAGTTCTTC | CASSQEVSSYNEQFF
TRBJ1-2 | 14 | TRBV6-5 | TRBD1 | NA | TGTGCCAGCAGTTACCGGGACAGGGGCCGTGGCTACACCTTC | CASSYRDRGRGYTF
TRBJ2-3 | 15 | TRBV5-1 | TRBD1 | NA | TGCGCCAGCAGCTCCGGACCAGGGGGCGTAAATACGCAGTATTTT | CASSSGPGGVNTQYF
TRBJ2-1 | 14 | TRBV6-2/TRBV6-3 | NA | NA | TGTGCCAGCAGTTACTCGAGGGGTTCCAATGAGCAGTTCTTC | CASSYSRGSNEQFF
TRBJ2-1 | 14 | TRBV20-1 | NA | many | TGCAGTGCAAATAGCGGTCCTACCTACAATGAGCAGTTCTTC | CSANSGPTYNEQFF
TRBJ2-5 | 15 | TRBV28 | TRBD2 | few | TGTGCCAGCAGTACGGGGCGGTGGGGGGGAGAGACCCAGTACTTC | CASSTGRWGGETQYF
TRBJ2-2 | 14 | TRBV20-1 | NA | NA | TGCAGTGCTGCAAGACTAACCAACACCGGGGAGCTGTTTTTT | CSAARLTNTGELFF
TRBJ2-2 | 16 | TRBV19 | NA | NA | TGTGCCAGTAGTGCCGCCGGGGGCCGGAGGACCGGGGAGCTGTTTTTT | CASSAAGGRRTGELFF
TRBJ1-6 | 17 | TRBV12-3/TRBV12-4 | TRBD1 | NA | TGTGCCAGCAGTTTAAACGTCGGGACAGGCTATAATTCACCCCTCCACTTT | CASSLNVGTGYNSPLHF
TRBJ2-7 | 13 | TRBV28 | NA | many | TGTGCCAGCAGCTTGGGTCTGTACTACGAGCAGTACTTC | CASSLGLYYEQYF
TRBJ2-7 | 20 | TRBV28 | TRBD2 | NA | TGTGCCAGCAGCCCATCACTGGGCGGGAGGGCTCGAAAAGACTACTACGAGCAGTACTTC | CASSPSLGGRARKDYYEQYF
TRBJ1-3 | 16 | TRBV12-3/TRBV12-4 | TRBD1 | few | TGTGCCAGCAGTTTAGTACTGGACAGGGCTGGAAACACCATATATTTT | CASSLVLDRAGNTIYF
TRBJ2-1 | 14 | TRBV7-3 | NA | many | TGTGCCAGCAGCTTTTCCCACACATACAATGAGCAGTTCTTC | CASSFSHTYNEQFF
TRBJ1-1 | 15 | TRBV19 | TRBD1 | few | TGTGCCAGTAGTATAATGGGCAGGGGGCCGGCTGAAGCTTTCTTT | CASSIMGRGPAEAFF
TRBJ1-1 | 12 | TRBV27 | TRBD1 | many | TGTGCCAGCAGTCCGACAGGGTATGAAGCTTTCTTT | CASSPTGYEAFF
TRBJ2-7 | 13 | TRBV10-3 | NA | few | TGTGCCATCAGTGAGTCTAGGGGGAACGAGCAGTACTTC | CAISESRGNEQYF
TRBJ2-1 | 17 | TRBV28 | TRBD2 | many | TGTGCCAGCAGTTTGCCGGGACTAGCGGGAGTTAACAATGAGCAGTTCTTC | CASSLPGLAGVNNEQFF
TRBJ2-2 | 13 | TRBV24-1 | NA | few | TGTGCCACCAGTGATTTGGTGTCCGGGGAGCTGTTTTTT | CATSDLVSGELFF
TRBJ2-3 | 16 | TRBV3-1 | NA | many | TGTGCCAGCAGCCAAGGTGGGCAGCGGATCACAGATACGCAGTATTTT | CASSQGGQRITDTQYF
TRBJ2-7 | 14 | TRBV20-1 | NA | few | TGCAGTGCTAGAGGGCGGACACCTACCTACGAGCAGTACTTC | CSARGRTPTYEQYF
TRBJ2-3 | 16 | TRBV25-1 | NA | NA | TGTGCCAGCAGGGGGATGACAGGCGTAACCACAGATACGCAGTATTTT | CASRGMTGVTTDTQYF
TRBJ2-3 | 15 | TRBV6-2/TRBV6-3 | NA | many | TGTGCCAGCAGGTTGGGACATTCAAGCACAGATACGCAGTATTTT | CASRLGHSSTDTQYF
TRBJ2-2 | 16 | TRBV14 | NA | many | TGTGCCAGCAGCCAAGCCCAGGGGTTCCTCACCGGGGAGCTGTTTTTT | CASSQAQGFLTGELFF
TRBJ2-5 | 14 | TRBV28 | NA | NA | TGTGCCAGCAAGCCCATGCGAGTAGAGGAGACCGAGTACTTC | CASKPMRVEETEYF